The clone carrying this TCR beta chain is a singleton in its sample. CDR1 and CDR2 from the germline V gene are LNHDA and SQIVND (reference sequence). The CDR3 runs 13 residues. V was cut by 5 bases and J by 7 bases, with 12 bases left in between. Profiling relied on immunoSEQ multiplex PCR, and the TCRdb table lists in-frame clones only, not all of them. The sample carries almost 500,000 clones, approximately 86% recorded once. The record originates from a study of blood T cell repertoires in COVID-19. On the study more broadly: COVID-19 samples, acute and convalescent, were from the United States, Italy and Spain.

In Cohort 3, a recovered donor had either two negative PCRs, clearance, or symptom resolution. The sequence was collected from a woman in her fifties or sixties who had recovered from COVID-19. The sample taken for sequencing was PBMCs or T cells enriched from blood (not recorded which). The chain is built from TRBV19 and TRBJ1-5; D is ambiguous. The CDR3 region has the DNA TGTGCCAGTAGTCTAGGGAGTTTACAGCCCCAGCATTTT. Its translation: CASSLGSLQPQHF. Using reference TRBV19 and TRBJ1-5 for the parts outside the CDR3, the full variable domain is DGGITQSPKYLFRKEGQNVTLSCEQNLNHDAMYWYRQDPGQGLRLIYYSQIVNDFQKGDIAEGYSVSREKKESFPLTVTSAQKNPTAFYLCASSLGSLQPQHFGDGTRLSIL.